This T cell receptor beta chain stems from a study of cytomegalovirus exposure and HLA in healthy donors (dated by TCRdb to 2016 to 2017). About the full investigation: In an earlier analysis of 587 of the donors, 276 Gb of sequence data and 90 million to 120 million unique TCR beta sequences from about 190 million T cells were reported. Every discovery cohort repertoire had been produced on one sequencing platform. The study was designed to test whether signatures of past pathogen exposure could be identified by cataloging public T cell receptors. The later analysis used no new phenotypic data to find candidate immune exposures, relying instead on TCR beta sequences and their occurrence across donors. A later genetic analysis took genome-wide SNP genotypes for about 55% of the 666 donors and used that subset as a discovery cohort. Alongside the repertoire data, information on donor age, sex, ethnicity and CMV serostatus was compiled. Because of strong linkage in the cohort, five DR-DQ haplotypes were treated as single units for association and clustering. To decide whether each TCR beta V gene segment behaved as functional or pseudogenic, an earlier analysis of 587 of the donors relied on high-throughput TCR beta sequencing. Of the 398 genotyped donors, 75% to 85% were placed in the genetic ancestry cluster associated with self-reported Caucasian donors. In addition to the first cohort of around 670 subjects, a separate validation cohort of under 150 different subjects was used. Typing coverage differed by locus: A, B, C, DRB1 and DQB1 were typed in about 620-640 donors, DQA1 in about 510, DPA1 in around 580, and DPB1 in 472. Class I and class II HLA loci were covered by the typing at four-digit resolution. To predict cytomegalovirus infection status, the study combined high-throughput TCR immunosequencing, statistical association of individual TCRs with disease status, and machine learning. The study profiled the T cell repertoires of 666 subjects by immunosequencing and related them to cytomegalovirus serostatus. To study patterns of TCR occurrence, a later analysis re-analyzed previously published TCR beta repertoires from 666 donors and added high-resolution HLA genotyping. Among a few hundred genotyped donors of the cohort, an average of about 240,000 unique TCR beta nucleotide sequences were sequenced per donor, roughly 20% of them non-productive. An early release covering roughly 600 HLA-typed donors comprised around 300 gigabases of sequencing data and approximately 80 million unique TCR sequences. Summary of the overall study and its limitations: A later genetic analysis associated a missense DCLRE1C variant with V-gene and J-gene trimming of TCR beta chains, and an independent cohort replicated the association. A later analysis reported that several top co-occurrence clusters appeared linked to parvovirus B19, influenza, CMV and Epstein-Barr virus. In a later analysis, the rate of TCR association differed among HLA loci, with DRB1 alleles having the most associated TCRs and HLA-C alleles having the fewest. A total of 150 or so TCR beta chains were listed by the study as associated with cytomegalovirus. Because HLA typing was unavailable for some donors at each locus, only the typed subset was used in association tests. A group of highly shared sequence variants was considered likely to be a technical artifact of the sequencing pipeline. Presence/absence analyses assumed roughly uniform sequencing depth across donors, an assumption that may not hold. In an earlier analysis of around 600 of the donors, most TCR beta V segments appeared in productive rearrangements about 87% or about 30% of the time, broadly matching IMGT annotations. A later analysis found that most CMV-associated TCR beta chains appeared HLA-restricted, with HLA associations seemingly driven largely by CMV exposure. In vitro tests confirmed that a few of the cytomegalovirus-associated TCR beta chains recognize cytomegalovirus antigens. When HLA alleles, especially DR and DQ, strongly co-occurred, TCR associations were difficult to assign to individual alleles. A further reported finding was that TCR beta sequences accurately predicted the HLA-A and HLA-B alleles for most subjects in the first cohort. This cohort had only TCR beta chains sequenced, and the lack of alpha or paired-chain data limited which features could be detected. Cytomegalovirus status was reported to be diagnosed by the classifier with high specificity and sensitivity in both the original and validation cohorts. A later genetic analysis reported fewer N-insertions in productive TCRs among donors in an Asian-associated ancestry cluster than the approximately 670-donor mean. In a later analysis, 16,951 TCR beta sequences were associated with specific HLA alleles at a false discovery rate of 0.05. It was suggested by the authors that the approach could potentially be generalized to other disease states and immunological phenotypes. Immune exposure information for the cohort was limited to CMV serostatus. Some IMGT-functional V segments, including TRBV6-2 and TRBV6-3, could not be told apart with the 87-base-pair reads, so those segments were excluded. The earlier analysis of 587 of the donors excluded roughly 17 rarely observed V segments, including chromosome 9 orphons, because counts were too low. A later analysis found that HLA-associated TCR beta chains were more clonally expanded and had lower generation probabilities than equally common non-associated chains. While some public TCRs were present in many individuals, most TCR sequences turned up only very rarely across donors. Correlated functional status among segregating V segments might be attributable to linkage disequilibrium, but an unknown experimental factor could not be ruled out.

In total, 600 or so healthy bone marrow donors made up the cohort. At the time of sampling, every cohort member was nominally healthy, though immune exposures that went unrecorded were likely present. The donor tested CMV seropositive and was one of the 289 seropositive cohort members. A peripheral blood sample was collected from each donor, and TCR beta sequencing was performed on peripheral blood mononuclear cells. The Qiagen DNeasy Blood Extraction Kit was used to extract genomic DNA from the blood cell samples. About this clone itself: Its antigen is not yet known. There are no base qualities to consult, and no much larger clone falls within one base.

V lost 6 bases and J lost 12 bases; the stretch between them is 12 bases long. Taken from cysteine to phenylalanine, the CDR3 has 11 residues. The retained sequence is limited to the CDR3, 33 bases, with the frame set at the first base. From the germline V gene, CDR1 is ENHRY and CDR2 is SYGVKD. Preparation of the library involved the immunoSEQ multiplex PCR assay. For the multiplex PCR, a mixture combining 60 forward primers for TCR Vbeta segments and 13 reverse primers for TCR Jbeta segments was used. The CDR3 region of rearranged TCR beta genes was amplified from genomic DNA by a multiplex PCR assay. Amplified TCR beta libraries were sequenced as 87-base-pair reads on the Illumina HiSeq System. Turning to the authors' computational methods: A later analysis tallied around 80 million unique TCR beta chains across the approximately 670 repertoires, and around 10 million of those chains were shared by two or more donors. Raw reads were error-corrected and collapsed into unique sequences by a nearest-neighbor algorithm in which closely related sequences were merged to remove PCR and sequencing errors. V, D and J gene segments were assigned by aligning CDR3 sequences to IMGT reference sequences. For a sequence to be retained, at least a six-nucleotide match to both a V gene segment and a J gene segment was required. A rearrangement counted as productive if the CDR3 had no stop codons and remained in frame with V and J, and every other rearrangement counted as non-productive. CDR3 was defined according to IMGT convention as the region running from the second conserved V-encoded cysteine to the conserved J-encoded phenylalanine. The earlier analysis of some 540 of the donors excluded any sequence lacking an unambiguous match to a single V gene segment. In an earlier analysis of 587 of the donors, a V segment was called functional when productive rearrangements were above 56.7%, and segregating when the standard deviation between donors exceeded 5%. A statistical classification framework was developed to diagnose cytomegalovirus status using the catalog of TCR beta chain sequences. A later analysis assigned V and J genes by comparing TCR nucleotide sequences with IMGT/GENE-DB human TR gene sequences. Using the TCRdist pipeline, a later analysis assigned CDR3 sequences along with most-parsimonious VDJ recombination scenarios. In a later analysis, each TCR beta chain was defined by its CDR3 amino acid sequence together with its V-gene family, and reads without a unique V-gene family were excluded. To address suspected cross-contamination and a sequencing artifact, a later analysis removed roughly 640 highly shared, low-generation-probability nucleotide sequences. For each public chain, a later analysis derived a clonal expansion index from normalized ranks of inferred template counts within each repertoire. Generation probabilities in a later analysis came from a VDJ recombination model fitted to out-of-frame rearrangements, and those results were checked against IGoR. In a later analysis, hypergeometric tests were used to score TCR-TCR, TCR-HLA and TCR-CMV co-occurrence, with a repertoire-size bias correction applied to TCR pairs. To estimate false discovery rates, a later analysis permuted the HLA or CMV assignments 20 times. In a later analysis, co-occurring TCRs were grouped with DBSCAN, and TCRdist sequence similarity was added when clustering was performed within HLA-allele-positive subsets. Repertoires with fewer than 30,000 or more than 120,000 public chains were left out of co-occurrence clustering, as were five repertoires with anomalous nucleotide sharing. Entries here come from immuneACCESS through TCRdb and include only in-frame sequences with V and J called. Some clones fail to appear in such tables; in the studies checked, an unresolved V gene covers under half of the shortfall, and the cause of the remainder is unknown. V, J and clone size were drawn from that table, and D and trimming were deduced from the DNA. A total of some 110,000 clones appear in this sample, around 80% of them only once. The biggest ten clones account for about 3% of the sample.

The chain uses TRBV10-3 and TRBJ2-1, with an unclear D gene assignment. The clonotype comes from a young woman in good health and CMV-seropositive. The sequenced sample was PBMCs. Here the CDR3 is given as CAISANSGQFF. The sequence in DNA is TGTGCCATCAGCGCTAATTCGGGGCAGTTCTTC.